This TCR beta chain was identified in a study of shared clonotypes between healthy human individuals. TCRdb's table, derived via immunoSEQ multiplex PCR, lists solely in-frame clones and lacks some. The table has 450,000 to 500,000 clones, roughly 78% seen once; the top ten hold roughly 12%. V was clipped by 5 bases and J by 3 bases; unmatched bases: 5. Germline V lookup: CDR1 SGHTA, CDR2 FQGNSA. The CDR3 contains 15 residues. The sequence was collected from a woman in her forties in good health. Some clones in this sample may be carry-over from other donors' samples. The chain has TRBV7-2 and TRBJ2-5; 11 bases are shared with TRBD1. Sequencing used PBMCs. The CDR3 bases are TGTGCCAGCAGCGCCCGGACAGGGGGCGAAGAGACCCAGTACTTC. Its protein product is CASSARTGGEETQYF.